This is a list of T cell receptor beta chains from one sample in a study of cytomegalovirus exposure and HLA in healthy donors. TCRdb keeps only in-frame clones here, not all; method: immunoSEQ multiplex PCR. The profile shows about 160,000 clones, about 68% of them singletons. Sequencing was carried out using PBMCs. Every receptor here comes from a female donor in good health and CMV-seronegative. Both conserved end residues are trimmed from each CDR3. Rows give clone size only sometimes, using once, few, many, or a class for an expanded clone.

v_call: TRBV28
clone_size: NA
cdr3_aa: ASSPRAYEQY

v_call: TRBV2
clone_size: few
cdr3_aa: ASSEARVPTSGYT

v_call: TRBV28
clone_size: NA
cdr3_aa: ASSLPTSGELF

v_call: TRBV6-5
clone_size: NA
cdr3_aa: ASSLGWGGNTEAF

v_call: TRBV4-3
clone_size: NA
cdr3_aa: ASSQDITGGGNHEQF

v_call: TRBV19
clone_size: once
cdr3_aa: ASRRTSGENEQY

v_call: TRBV4-2
clone_size: NA
cdr3_aa: ASSQDGALGDTQY

v_call: TRBV19
clone_size: NA
cdr3_aa: ASSIALSNQPQH

v_call: TRBV6-5
clone_size: NA
cdr3_aa: ASSYRRSSYEQY

v_call: TRBV6-5
clone_size: NA
cdr3_aa: ASSSTGGINEQF

v_call: TRBV5-1
clone_size: few
cdr3_aa: ASSNLTSTDGYT

v_call: TRBV19
clone_size: NA
cdr3_aa: ASSQGTNSPLH

v_call: TRBV9
clone_size: NA
cdr3_aa: ASSVGAGRAYEQY

v_call: TRBV7-6
clone_size: once
cdr3_aa: ASSFSSATGLLF